These T cell receptor beta chains were read from a single sample in a study of blood T cell repertoires in COVID-19. The table came from immunoSEQ multiplex PCR; TCRdb's copy has only in-frame clones and leaves some out. The data contain some 500,000 clones, 85% to 90% of them singletons. The material sequenced was peripheral blood. These TCRs come from a woman aged 45-60 years with COVID-19, enrolled during active disease. The CDR3 runs from the conserved cysteine through the conserved F or W. Fields, in order: J gene, V gene, D gene, CDR3 DNA, CDR3 protein. A D gene is named only where the DNA matches it firmly.

TRBJ1-2 | TRBV19 | - | TGTGCCAGTAGTATAGGCGGTGGCTCCGACCTTGGGACCTTC | CASSIGGGSDLGTF
TRBJ2-3 | TRBV7-6 | TRBD2 | TGTGCCAGCCTGCGGGTAGCGGGGAGCACAGATACGCAGTATTTT | CASLRVAGSTDTQYF
TRBJ2-7 | TRBV6-5 | TRBD1 | TGTGCCAGCAGTTCCAGAGACAGGGTCTACGAGCAGTACTTC | CASSSRDRVYEQYF
TRBJ2-1 | TRBV9 | - | TGTGCCAGCAGCGTGACAGATTCCTCCTACAATGAGCAGTTCTTC | CASSVTDSSYNEQFF
TRBJ2-3 | TRBV4-2 | - | TGTGCCAGCAGCCAAGCTGAAGGCGGTCGAGCGCAGTATTTT | CASSQAEGGRAQYF
TRBJ2-7 | TRBV13 | TRBD2 | TGTGCCAGCAGCTTCAAGCGGGGGTCCACCTACGAGCAGTACTTC | CASSFKRGSTYEQYF
TRBJ2-3 | TRBV6-1 | TRBD2 | TGTGCCAGCAGCGAAGCCCCGGGACTAGCGGGATTTAGCACAGATACGCAGTATTTT | CASSEAPGLAGFSTDTQYF
TRBJ2-2 | TRBV25-1 | - | TGTGCCAGCAGTGGGTACAGGGTTGAAGCCGGGGAGCTGTTTTTT | CASSGYRVEAGELFF
TRBJ1-5 | TRBV11-2 | TRBD1 | TGTGCCAGCAGCTTAGCCCCTCCAGGGGGCGGTCAGCCCCAGCATTTT | CASSLAPPGGGQPQHF
TRBJ2-3 | TRBV2 | - | TGTGCCAGCAGTGACTCAGAAATCACAGATACGCAGTATTTT | CASSDSEITDTQYF
TRBJ1-2 | TRBV19 | TRBD1 | TGTGCCACGTTACCCGGGACAGCTTCTAACTATGGCTACACCTTC | CATLPGTASNYGYTF
TRBJ1-2 | TRBV18 | TRBD1 | TGTGCCAGCTCACCACCGGACGGACAGGTTACTGGTGGCTACACCTTC | CASSPPDGQVTGGYTF
TRBJ1-2 | TRBV30 | - | TGTGCCTGGAGTATGGAGGGCGCAGGCTACACCTTC | CAWSMEGAGYTF
TRBJ2-3 | TRBV5-1 | TRBD2 | TGCGCCAGCAACCACGGGGGGGCACTAAGCACAGATACGCAGTATTTT | CASNHGGALSTDTQYF
TRBJ2-3 | TRBV10-1 | - | TGCGCCAGCAGTGAGTCGTCCGCGGGGAGTATAGATACGCAGTATTTT | CASSESSAGSIDTQYF
TRBJ2-1 | TRBV7-9 | - | TGTGCCAGCAGCTCCCCGGGAGGACAGTACAATGAGCAGTTCTTC | CASSSPGGQYNEQFF